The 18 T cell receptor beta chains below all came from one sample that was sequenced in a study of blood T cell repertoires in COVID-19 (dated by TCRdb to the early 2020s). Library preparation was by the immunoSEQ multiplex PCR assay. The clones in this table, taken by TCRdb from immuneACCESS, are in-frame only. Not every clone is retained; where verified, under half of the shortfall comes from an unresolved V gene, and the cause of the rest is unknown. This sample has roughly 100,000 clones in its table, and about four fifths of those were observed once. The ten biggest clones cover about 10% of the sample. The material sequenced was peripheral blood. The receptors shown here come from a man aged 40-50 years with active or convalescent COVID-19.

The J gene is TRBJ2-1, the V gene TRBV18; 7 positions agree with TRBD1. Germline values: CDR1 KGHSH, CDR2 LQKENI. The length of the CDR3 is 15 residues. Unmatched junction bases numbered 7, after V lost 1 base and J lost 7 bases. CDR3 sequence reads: CASSPRAGGGNEQFF. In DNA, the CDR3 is TGTGCCAGCTCACCACGGGCAGGGGGTGGTAATGAGCAGTTCTTC.

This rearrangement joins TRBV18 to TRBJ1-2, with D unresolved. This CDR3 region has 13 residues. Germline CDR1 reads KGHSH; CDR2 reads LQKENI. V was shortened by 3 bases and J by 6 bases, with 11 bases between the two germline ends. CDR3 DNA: TGTGCCAGCTCACCGAGGCCAGCCGATGGCTACACCTTC. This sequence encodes CASSPRPADGYTF. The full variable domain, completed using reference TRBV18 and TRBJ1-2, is NAGVMQNPRHLVRRRGQEARLRCSPMKGHSHVYWYRQLPEEGLKFMVYLQKENIIDESGMPKERFSAEFPKEGPSILRIQQVVRGDSAAYFCASSPRPADGYTFGSGTRLTVV.

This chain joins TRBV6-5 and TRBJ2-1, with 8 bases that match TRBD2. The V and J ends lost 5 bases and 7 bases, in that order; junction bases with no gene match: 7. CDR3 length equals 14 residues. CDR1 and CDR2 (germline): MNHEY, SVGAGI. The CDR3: CASSLSGDRNEQFF. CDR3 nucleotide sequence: TGTGCCAGCAGTCTTAGCGGGGATCGGAATGAGCAGTTCTTC.

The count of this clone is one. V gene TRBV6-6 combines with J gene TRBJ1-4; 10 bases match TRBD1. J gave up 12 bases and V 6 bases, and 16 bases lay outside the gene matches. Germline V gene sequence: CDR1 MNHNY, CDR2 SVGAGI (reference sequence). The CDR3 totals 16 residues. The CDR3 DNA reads TGTGCCAGCAGAAGGGGGACAGGGGCCGCGATCCCTCAACTGTTTTTT. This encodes CASRRGTGAAIPQLFF.

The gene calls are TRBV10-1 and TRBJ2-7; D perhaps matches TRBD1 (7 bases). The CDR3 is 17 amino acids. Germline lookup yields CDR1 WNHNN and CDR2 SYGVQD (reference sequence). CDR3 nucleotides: TGCCCCCCCCGCGGCCGGGGGTCGGGGACAGACCTCTACGAGCAGTACTTC. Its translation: CPPRGRGSGTDLYEQYF.

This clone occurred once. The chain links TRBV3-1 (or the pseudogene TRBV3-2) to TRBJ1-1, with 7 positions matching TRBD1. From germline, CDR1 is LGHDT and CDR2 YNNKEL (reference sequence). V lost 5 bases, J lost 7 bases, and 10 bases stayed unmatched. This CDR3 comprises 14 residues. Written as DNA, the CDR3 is TGTGCCAGCAGCTCCAGACAGGGCAAGGGTGAAGCTTTCTTT. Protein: CASSSRQGKGEAFF.

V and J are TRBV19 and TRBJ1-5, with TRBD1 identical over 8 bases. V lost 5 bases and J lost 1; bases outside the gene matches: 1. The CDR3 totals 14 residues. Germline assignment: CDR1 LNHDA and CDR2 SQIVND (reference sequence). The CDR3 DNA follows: TGTGCCAGTAGTGGACAGGGAAGCAATCAGCCCCAGCATTTT. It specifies CASSGQGSNQPQHF.

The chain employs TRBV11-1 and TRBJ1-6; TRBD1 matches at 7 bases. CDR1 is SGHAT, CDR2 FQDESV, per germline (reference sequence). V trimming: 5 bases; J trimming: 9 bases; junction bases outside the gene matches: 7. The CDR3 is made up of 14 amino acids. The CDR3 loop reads CASSQGTVSSPLHF. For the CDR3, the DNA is TGTGCCAGCAGCCAAGGGACAGTCAGTTCACCCCTCCACTTT.

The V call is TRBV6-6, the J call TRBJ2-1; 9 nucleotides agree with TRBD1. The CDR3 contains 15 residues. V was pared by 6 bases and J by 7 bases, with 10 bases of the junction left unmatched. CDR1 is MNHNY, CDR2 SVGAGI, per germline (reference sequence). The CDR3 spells CASRAPGTGSNEQFF. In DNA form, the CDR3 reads TGTGCCAGCAGAGCACCGGGGACAGGGTCGAATGAGCAGTTCTTC.

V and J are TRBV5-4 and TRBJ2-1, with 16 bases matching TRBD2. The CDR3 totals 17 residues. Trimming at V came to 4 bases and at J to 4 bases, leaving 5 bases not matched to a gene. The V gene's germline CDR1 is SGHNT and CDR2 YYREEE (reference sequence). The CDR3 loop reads CASSIGTSGGAYNEQFF. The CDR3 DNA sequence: TGTGCCAGCAGCATCGGGACTAGCGGGGGGGCATACAATGAGCAGTTCTTC.

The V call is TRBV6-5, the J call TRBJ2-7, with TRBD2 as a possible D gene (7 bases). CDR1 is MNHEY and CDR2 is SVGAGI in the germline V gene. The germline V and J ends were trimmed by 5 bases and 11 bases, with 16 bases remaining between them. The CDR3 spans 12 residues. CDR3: CASSTGGGGKYF. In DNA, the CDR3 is TGTGCCAGCAGTACCGGAGGGGGGGGGAAGTACTTC.

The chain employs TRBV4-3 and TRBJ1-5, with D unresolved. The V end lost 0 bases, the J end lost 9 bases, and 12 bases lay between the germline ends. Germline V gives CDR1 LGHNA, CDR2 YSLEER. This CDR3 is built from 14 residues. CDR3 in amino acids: CASSQDAIGRPQHF. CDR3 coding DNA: TGCGCCAGCAGCCAAGACGCGATTGGGCGGCCCCAGCATTTT.

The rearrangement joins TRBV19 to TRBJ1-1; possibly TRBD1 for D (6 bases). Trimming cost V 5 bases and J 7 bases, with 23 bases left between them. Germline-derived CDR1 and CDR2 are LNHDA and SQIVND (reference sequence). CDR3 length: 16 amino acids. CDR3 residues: CASSSGGALGQNEAFF. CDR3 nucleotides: TGTGCCAGTAGTTCGGGGGGGGCTCTTGGGCAGAATGAAGCTTTCTTT.

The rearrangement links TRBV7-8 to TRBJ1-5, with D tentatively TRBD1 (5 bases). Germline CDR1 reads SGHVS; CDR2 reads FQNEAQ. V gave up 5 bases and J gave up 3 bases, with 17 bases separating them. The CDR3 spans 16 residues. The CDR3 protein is CASSLREDAFNQPQHF. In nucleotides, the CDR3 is TGTGCCAGCAGCCTCAGGGAAGATGCGTTCAATCAGCCCCAGCATTTT.

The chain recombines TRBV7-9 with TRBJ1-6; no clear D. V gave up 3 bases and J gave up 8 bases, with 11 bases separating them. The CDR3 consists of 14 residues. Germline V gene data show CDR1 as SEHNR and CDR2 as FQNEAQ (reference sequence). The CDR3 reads CASSFLGSHSPLHF. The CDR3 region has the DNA TGTGCCAGCAGCTTTCTGGGCTCACATTCACCCCTCCACTTT.

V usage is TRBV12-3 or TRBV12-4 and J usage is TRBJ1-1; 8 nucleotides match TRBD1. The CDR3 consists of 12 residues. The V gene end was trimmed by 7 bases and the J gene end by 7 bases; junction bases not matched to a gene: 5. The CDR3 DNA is TGTGCCAGCACCTCCGGACAGGGTGAAGCTTTCTTT. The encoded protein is CASTSGQGEAFF.

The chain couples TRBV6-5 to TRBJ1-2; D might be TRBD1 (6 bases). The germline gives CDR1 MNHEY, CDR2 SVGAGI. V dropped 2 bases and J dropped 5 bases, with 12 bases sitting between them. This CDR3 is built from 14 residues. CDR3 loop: CASSYSRDNYGYTF. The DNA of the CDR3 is TGTGCCAGCAGTTACAGCCGGGACAATTATGGCTACACCTTC.

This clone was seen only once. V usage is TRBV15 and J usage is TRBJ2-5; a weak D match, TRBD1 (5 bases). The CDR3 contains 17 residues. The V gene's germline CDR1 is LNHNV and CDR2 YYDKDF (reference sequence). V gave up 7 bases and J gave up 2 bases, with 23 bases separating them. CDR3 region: CATTRRTHQRGQETQYF. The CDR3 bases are TGTGCCACCACAAGACGGACACACCAAAGAGGACAAGAGACCCAGTACTTC.